A single sample gave rise to the 14 T cell receptor beta chains below, sequenced in a study of shared T cell receptors in the human thymus. The table came from immunoSEQ multiplex PCR; TCRdb's copy has only in-frame clones and leaves some out. The sample contains roughly 500,000 clones, approximately 80% of which appear only once. These sequences were also reported in another study, on human thymus T cells.

Sequenced material: thymocytes. These receptors were collected from a boy younger than two with a congenital heart defect.

The chain carries TRBV27 and TRBJ2-7; D is possibly TRBD2 (7 bases). This CDR3 region has 14 residues. Germline V lookup: CDR1 MNHEY, CDR2 SMNVEV (reference sequence). With 4 bases removed from V and 1 base from J, the gap between germline ends came to 11 bases. The CDR3, as DNA: TGTGCCAGCAGTTCTGCGGGGGCGTCCTACGAGCAGTACTTC. Protein sequence: CASSSAGASYEQYF.

A single count supports this clone. The CDR3, as DNA: TGTGCCAGCAGTGGATACACCCGGCAGGGGAATTATTACGAGCAGTACTTC. This translates into CASSGYTRQGNYYEQYF. This rearrangement joins TRBV25-1 to TRBJ2-7, with D perhaps matching TRBD1 (6 bases). In germline, CDR1 is MGHDK, CDR2 SYGVNS. The CDR3 consists of 17 residues. V was shortened by 4 bases and J by 4 bases, with 23 bases between the two germline ends.

The V gene is TRBV30, the J gene TRBJ2-3; weak D call: TRBD2 (5 bases). CDR3 length: 16 amino acids. Germline CDR1 and CDR2: GTSNPN and SVGIG (reference sequence). Trimming pared 0 bases from V and 4 bases from J, leaving 17 bases between. The CDR3 loop is CAWSVRPSRNADTQYF. CDR3 coding DNA: TGTGCCTGGAGTGTACGGCCTAGCCGAAACGCAGATACGCAGTATTTT.

The rearrangement links TRBV6-1 to TRBJ1-2, with TRBD1 matching over 7 bases. V lost 6 bases, J lost 0 bases, and 7 bases stayed unmatched. Germline lookup yields CDR1 MNHNS and CDR2 SASEGT. The CDR3 contains 15 residues. The CDR3 reads CASRTTGVANYGYTF. CDR3 bases: TGTGCCAGCAGAACCACAGGGGTGGCTAACTATGGCTACACCTTC.

CDR3 nucleotide sequence: TGTGCCAGCTCCGAAACAGGCAGGCGGTTCTCTGGAAACACCATATATTTT. Protein product: CASSETGRRFSGNTIYF. The chain uses TRBV18 and TRBJ1-3; tentatively, D is TRBD1 (5 bases). The V end lost 6 bases, the J end lost 0 bases, and 18 bases lay between the germline ends. The CDR3 spans 17 residues. CDR1 KGHSH and CDR2 LQKENI come from the germline V gene.

The V and J genes are TRBV19 and TRBJ2-3, with 12 positions matching TRBD2. CDR3 length equals 19 residues. Trimming at V came to 1 base and at J to 0 bases, leaving 8 bases not matched to a gene. Germline V gives CDR1 LNHDA, CDR2 SQIVND (reference sequence). DNA of the CDR3: TGTGCCAGTAGTATAGGAAAAACCGGGACTAGCGGGAGCACAGATACGCAGTATTTT. This encodes CASSIGKTGTSGSTDTQYF.

The J gene is TRBJ2-7, the V gene TRBV11-3; perhaps TRBD2 as D (6 bases). Germline loops: CDR1 SGHNT, CDR2 YENEEA. The CDR3 is 14 residues long. V gave up 8 bases and J gave up 7 bases, with 21 bases separating them. The CDR3 DNA follows: TGTGCCAGCGGGCCTAGTTGGGAGGCCTTGGAGCAGTACTTC. Amino acid sequence: CASGPSWEALEQYF. Looking up the rest from reference TRBV11-3 and TRBJ2-7 gives the full variable domain: EAGVVQSPRYKIIEKKQPVAFWCNPISGHNTLYWYLQNLGQGPELLIRYENEEAVDDSQLPKDRFSAERLKGVDSTLKIQPAELGDSAVYLCASGPSWEALEQYFGPGTRLTVT.

This chain connects TRBV5-1 to TRBJ1-4, with D perhaps TRBD1 (5 bases). The germline V gene has CDR1 SGHRS and CDR2 YFSETQ. Trimming cost V 4 bases and J 0 bases, with 13 bases left between them. There are 16 residues in the CDR3. CDR3 residues: CASSRRRGATNEKLFF. In nucleotides, the CDR3 is TGCGCCAGCAGCCGTCGGAGGGGAGCAACTAATGAAAAACTGTTTTTT.

V usage is TRBV30 and J usage is TRBJ1-2; no clear D gene. The CDR3 has 11 amino acids. The ends were cut back, 8 bases at V and 8 bases at J, with 15 bases in the middle. Germline CDR1 and CDR2: GTSNPN and SVGIG (reference sequence). This CDR3 reads CALLVVRGYTF. In DNA, the CDR3 is TGTGCCCTCCTCGTGGTCAGGGGCTACACCTTC.

V and J are TRBV9 and TRBJ2-5, with TRBD2 identical over 12 bases. J lost 3 bases, V lost 0 bases, and 12 bases had no gene match. The CDR3 has 19 amino acids. Germline CDR1 and CDR2: SGDLS and YYNGEE. Written as DNA, the CDR3 is TGTGCCAGCAGCGTAGACTCGCTAGCGGGAGGGCGGGGTGAAGAGACCCAGTACTTC. Amino acid sequence: CASSVDSLAGGRGEETQYF.

The chain uses TRBV7-3 and TRBJ2-4; TRBD2 matches at 9 bases. Trimming took 5 bases from V and 8 from J; bases not matched to a gene: 4. Per the germline V gene, CDR1 is SGHTA and CDR2 is FQGTGA. The CDR3 extends over 13 amino acids. The CDR3 protein is CASSLGGRDIQYF. DNA of the CDR3: TGTGCCAGCAGCCTTGGCGGGAGGGACATTCAGTACTTC.

This clone was detected once. The gene calls are TRBV5-1 and TRBJ2-7, with 11 nucleotides matching TRBD2. The V and J ends lost 5 bases and 3 bases, in that order; junction bases with no gene match: 1. Per germline, CDR1 SGHRS and CDR2 YFSETQ. The CDR3 is 13 residues long. The CDR3 loop reads CASRGLADYEQYF. Written as DNA, the CDR3 is TGCGCCAGCAGGGGACTAGCGGACTACGAGCAGTACTTC.

The V gene is TRBV5-4, the J gene TRBJ2-7; 9 nucleotides align to TRBD1. Germline V lookup: CDR1 SGHNT, CDR2 YYREEE (reference sequence). The CDR3 is made up of 15 amino acids. Trimming removed 0 bases from V and 2 bases from J; junction bases left unmatched: 3. In DNA, the CDR3 is TGTGCCAGCAGCTTGGGTAGGACAGGGGCCTACGAGCAGTACTTC. Protein: CASSLGRTGAYEQYF.

This clone occurred once. V is TRBV5-1 and J is TRBJ1-2; TRBD1 agrees at 7 bases. The J segment lost 6 bases and the V segment lost 4 bases, leaving 6 bases of the junction unmatched. The CDR3 is 13 amino acids. Germline values: CDR1 SGHRS, CDR2 YFSETQ. CDR3 protein: CASSPGTANGYTF. The CDR3, as DNA: TGCGCCAGCAGCCCGGGGACAGCTAATGGCTACACCTTC.